The TCR beta chain described here comes from a study of T cell responses to AZD1222 COVID-19 vaccine. The overall study: It was second doses at about 4 or about 12 weeks that were pooled.

This CDR3 has 15 residues. Unmatched junction bases numbered 8, after V lost 10 bases and J lost 1 base. From germline, CDR1 is MNHEY and CDR2 SVGAGI. As for this clone: Its antigen is currently unknown.

TCRdb's table, derived via immunoSEQ multiplex PCR, lists solely in-frame clones and lacks some. This table has approximately 20,000 clones, approximately 79% appearing once. General study points: The donor cohort was predominantly white British with a female majority, and clonal diversity may have been underestimated. No day 14 peak samples; only post-peak repertoires were characterized. Mapped onto spike, vaccine-associated CD4 TCRs spanned it and were dominant at 160-218 and 743-854.

The V and J genes are TRBV6-5 and TRBJ1-4, with 8 bases identical to TRBD1. The input for sequencing was peripheral blood, taken on day 0 of AZD1222 vaccination. The receptor was isolated from an adult in good health. This CDR3 reads CATGQGGLTNEKLFF. The CDR3 DNA follows: TGTGCCACCGGACAGGGAGGATTAACTAATGAAAAACTGTTTTTT.